Below, 28 T cell receptor beta chains from the same sample are listed, as sequenced in a study of shared clonotypes between healthy human individuals. The repertoire was sequenced with immunoSEQ multiplex PCR; TCRdb's copy has only in-frame clones and lacks some. Among approximately 980,000 clones listed, around three quarters were seen once. The sample was memory CD4+ T cells sorted from blood. The subset is: CD45RA-negative fraction. The receptors here all came from a man younger than 30 in good health.

This clone appeared a few times. The chain is built from TRBV9 and TRBJ2-1, with a weak D call TRBD2 (5 bases). The germline V gene has CDR1 SGDLS and CDR2 YYNGEE. V lost 0 bases and J 3 bases, leaving 13 bases between the germline ends. This CDR3 has 16 amino acids. For the CDR3, the DNA is TGTGCCAGCAGCGTAGCGCAGGACTCACACTACAATGAGCAGTTCTTC. Translated: CASSVAQDSHYNEQFF.

The chain is built from TRBV6-6 and TRBJ1-5; D gene ambiguous. CDR1 and CDR2 (germline): MNHNY, SVGAGI (reference sequence). The CDR3 consists of 15 residues. V was pared by 7 bases and J by 3 bases, with 16 bases between. The CDR3: CASTWTPGFNQPQHF. CDR3 in DNA: TGTGCCAGCACCTGGACCCCGGGATTCAATCAGCCCCAGCATTTT.

V usage is TRBV15 and J usage is TRBJ1-5; D remains unclear. The germline gives CDR1 LNHNV, CDR2 YYDKDF (reference sequence). Between the trimmed V and J ends, which lost 0 bases and 4 bases, there was a span of 7 bases. The CDR3 has 14 residues. CDR3 nucleotides: TGTGCCACCAGCAGAGACGGATCTAATCAGCCCCAGCATTTT. Its protein is CATSRDGSNQPQHF.

Only a few counts were recorded for this clone. The genes are TRBV28 and TRBJ1-5; possibly TRBD1 for D (5 bases). From germline, CDR1 is MDHEN and CDR2 SYDVKM. V shed 5 bases and J shed 2 bases, with 10 bases lying between them. This CDR3 comprises 14 residues. Here the CDR3 DNA reads TGTGCCAGCAGTAACGGGGGGGGCAATCAGCCCCAGCATTTT. Translating it yields CASSNGGGNQPQHF.

The rearrangement links TRBV6-5 to TRBJ1-6; D is perhaps TRBD1 (6 bases). CDR1 and CDR2 from the germline V gene are MNHEY and SVGAGI. V was clipped by 10 bases and J by 6 bases, with 13 bases between them. The CDR3 extends over 13 amino acids. The CDR3 bases are TGTGCCACCAGAGGGACACTTAATTCACCCCTCCACTTT. Translated, it gives CATRGTLNSPLHF.

Details on this clone: Other DNA sequences from this sample encode an identical CDR3 as well. V gene TRBV29-1 combines with J gene TRBJ2-7; D is unclear. From germline, CDR1 is SQVTM and CDR2 ANQGSEA. Trimming cost V 4 bases and J 3 bases, with 4 bases left between them. The CDR3 covers 10 residues. The CDR3 DNA is TGCAGCGTTGGTGACTACGAGCAGTACTTC. Amino acids: CSVGDYEQYF.

In the case of this clone: In the same sample, other DNA sequences code for this CDR3. V is TRBV15 and J is TRBJ2-3, with D perhaps matching TRBD1 (6 bases). Germline V lookup: CDR1 LNHNV, CDR2 YYDKDF (reference sequence). Trimming pared 3 bases from V and 2 bases from J, leaving 9 bases between. The CDR3 covers 14 residues. The CDR3 protein is CATSRDSSTDTQYF. Here the CDR3 DNA reads TGTGCCACCAGCAGGGACAGTTCCACAGATACGCAGTATTTT.

The V and J genes are TRBV30 and TRBJ1-1, with no clear D. CDR1 is GTSNPN and CDR2 is SVGIG in the germline V gene (reference sequence). There are 12 residues in the CDR3. V lost 3 bases, J lost 8 bases, and 13 bases lay in between. The CDR3 loop reads CAWRLSIGEAFF. CDR3 bases: TGTGCCTGGAGACTCTCTATAGGGGAAGCTTTCTTT. Together with reference TRBV30 and TRBJ1-1, the CDR3 gives the full variable domain: SQTIHQWPATLVQPVGSPLSLECTVEGTSNPNLYWYRQAAGRGLQLLFYSVGIGQISSEVPQNLSASRPQDRQFILSSKKLLLSDSGFYLCAWRLSIGEAFFGQGTRLTVV.

This chain joins TRBV15 and TRBJ2-3; the match to TRBD2 covers 7 bases. V lost 1 base to trimming and J lost 1 base; unmatched junction nucleotides: 5. The germline CDR1 and CDR2 sequences are LNHNV and YYDKDF (reference sequence). CDR3 length: 16 residues. The CDR3 sequence is CATSRGMAGGTDTQYF. Here the CDR3 DNA reads TGTGCCACCAGCAGAGGAATGGCGGGGGGCACAGATACGCAGTATTTT. The full variable domain, completed using reference TRBV15 and TRBJ2-3, is DAMVIQNPRYQVTQFGKPVTLSCSQTLNHNVMYWYQQKSSQAPKLLFHYYDKDFNNEADTPDNFQSRRPNTSFCFLDIRSPGLGDTAMYLCATSRGMAGGTDTQYFGPGTRLTVL.

On this clone itself: Other DNA sequences in this sample translate to the same CDR3. This chain joins TRBV30 and TRBJ2-1; 8 bases map to TRBD2. Germline CDR1 reads GTSNPN; CDR2 reads SVGIG (reference sequence). This CDR3 is built from 14 residues. The ends lost 4 bases at V and 3 bases at J; junction bases unmatched: 5. CDR3 sequence reads: CAWNRGGLYNEQFF. As DNA, the CDR3 is TGTGCCTGGAATCGGGGGGGCCTCTACAATGAGCAGTTCTTC.

The rearrangement links TRBV19 to TRBJ2-7; D is ambiguous. The germline V gene has CDR1 LNHDA and CDR2 SQIVND (reference sequence). V was cut by 5 bases and J by 3 bases, with 14 bases left in between. The CDR3 extends over 14 amino acids. CDR3 sequence: CASSRVTERYEQYF. The CDR3 DNA reads as TGTGCCAGTAGTCGAGTGACGGAACGCTACGAGCAGTACTTC.

In the case of this clone: The sample holds other DNA sequences that translate to the same CDR3. CDR3 protein: CASSLVAGGTYEQYF. DNA of the CDR3: TGTGCCAGCAGCTTAGTAGCAGGGGGCACCTACGAGCAGTACTTC. V usage is TRBV7-2 and J usage is TRBJ2-7; TRBD1 agrees at 8 bases. The CDR3 has 15 residues. Germline loops: CDR1 SGHTA, CDR2 FQGNSA. The V segment lost 1 base and the J segment 2 bases; nucleotides outside the gene matches: 4. The full variable domain, with the rest looked up from reference TRBV7-2 and TRBJ2-7, is GAGVSQSPSNKVTEKGKDVELRCDPISGHTALYWYRQSLGQGLEFLIYFQGNSAPDKSGLPSDRFSAERTGGSVSTLTIQRTQQEDSAVYLCASSLVAGGTYEQYFGPGTRLTVT.

The genes are TRBV5-1 and TRBJ2-7; no clear D. Trimming shortened V by 0 bases and J by 6 bases, and 10 bases separated the two germline ends. Germline CDR1 is SGHRS and CDR2 is YFSETQ. This CDR3 has 13 amino acids. In nucleotides, the CDR3 is TGCGCCAGCAGCTTGGAAGGCCTCGGCGAGCAGTACTTC. This sequence encodes CASSLEGLGEQYF.

This rearrangement joins TRBV6-5 to TRBJ1-1; a weak D match, TRBD1 (6 bases). V lost 7 bases to trimming and J lost 0 bases, with 15 bases between them. The CDR3 contains 15 residues. The germline gives CDR1 MNHEY, CDR2 SVGAGI. CDR3 region: CASNPTGKMNTEAFF. The CDR3 DNA reads as TGTGCCAGCAACCCGACAGGTAAAATGAACACTGAAGCTTTCTTT.

This chain joins TRBV6-1 and TRBJ1-2; TRBD1 is a possible D gene (6 bases). CDR3 length equals 10 residues. Germline-derived CDR1 and CDR2 are MNHNS and SASEGT. V lost 5 bases and J 14 bases, leaving 12 bases between the germline ends. This CDR3 is CASSQNRETF. The CDR3 DNA reads TGTGCCAGCAGTCAAAACAGGGAAACCTTC.

The V call is TRBV4-3, the J call TRBJ1-2; 7 positions match TRBD1. The CDR3 spans 14 residues. The J segment lost 7 bases and the V segment lost 4 bases, leaving 9 bases of the junction unmatched. The germline gives CDR1 LGHNA, CDR2 YSLEER. In DNA form, the CDR3 reads TGCGCCAGCAGCCCGGGACAGTGGGGCGGTGGCTACACCTTC. Protein: CASSPGQWGGGYTF.

The chain links TRBV5-6 to TRBJ1-1, with D tentatively TRBD1 (5 bases). The V end was cut by 2 bases, the J end by 6 bases, with 14 bases between. The CDR3 has 14 amino acids. The germline CDR1 and CDR2 sequences are SGHDT and YYEEEE. CDR3 loop: CASSFRGYLAEAFF. In DNA, the CDR3 is TGTGCCAGCAGCTTTCGGGGGTATCTGGCTGAAGCTTTCTTT.

This clone was counted once. The rearrangement links TRBV19 to TRBJ1-5, with D unresolved. Germline V gene data show CDR1 as LNHDA and CDR2 as SQIVND (reference sequence). The V end was cut by 7 bases, the J end by 3 bases, with 10 bases between. The CDR3 is 13 residues long. The CDR3 here is CASTPAFNQPQHF. The DNA of the CDR3 is TGTGCCAGTACCCCAGCCTTCAATCAGCCCCAGCATTTT.

V and J are TRBV5-3 and TRBJ2-7, with D unresolved. TRBV5-3 is reported as an ORF; its role is uncertain. Between the trimmed V and J ends, which lost 0 bases and 0 bases, there was a span of 19 bases. The CDR3 sequence is 18 residues long. This CDR3 is CARSLVESGVNLSYEQYF. The CDR3 nucleotides read TGTGCCAGAAGCTTGGTCGAATCGGGCGTTAACCTCTCCTACGAGCAGTACTTC.

This rearrangement joins TRBV11-2 to TRBJ2-2, with D possibly matching TRBD2 (6 bases). Germline values: CDR1 SGHAT, CDR2 FQNNGV. The CDR3 has 15 residues. Trimming pared 1 base from V and 6 bases from J, leaving 12 bases between. CDR3 loop: CASSLGSGVSGELFF. The CDR3 coding sequence is TGTGCCAGCAGCTTAGGGTCGGGAGTTTCCGGGGAGCTGTTTTTT.

This chain links TRBV30 with TRBJ2-7; 8 nucleotides agree with TRBD1. Unmatched junction bases numbered 14, after V lost 3 bases and J lost 4 bases. This CDR3 contains 16 residues. Germline-derived CDR1 and CDR2 are GTSNPN and SVGIG (reference sequence). The CDR3 bases are TGTGCCTGGAGCCGGGGGAGAGGACAGGGAGTTTACGAGCAGTACTTC. This sequence encodes CAWSRGRGQGVYEQYF.

The chain combines TRBV10-3 with TRBJ1-2; TRBD1 agrees at 7 bases. CDR3 length: 14 amino acids. The germline CDR1 and CDR2 sequences are ENHRY and SYGVKD. J gave up 1 base and V 6 bases, and 5 bases lay outside the gene matches. CDR3 DNA sequence: TGTGCCATCAGCCCGGGACAGAGTAACTATGGCTACACCTTC. As protein: CAISPGQSNYGYTF.

Points on this clone: The same CDR3 is also encoded by other DNA sequences in this sample. The chain has TRBV19 and TRBJ2-3; D remains unclear. Per the germline V gene, CDR1 is LNHDA and CDR2 is SQIVND (reference sequence). CDR3 length: 12 residues. V lost 1 base and J 6 bases, leaving 5 bases between the germline ends. DNA for the CDR3: TGTGCCAGTAGTATAGTTGGCGATACGCAGTATTTT. Translation gives CASSIVGDTQYF.

V is TRBV5-1 and J is TRBJ2-2, with 8 positions matching TRBD1. J lost 1 base, V lost 4 bases, and 3 bases had no gene match. There are 15 residues in the CDR3. Germline assignment: CDR1 SGHRS and CDR2 YFSETQ. The CDR3 sequence: CASSGTGGNTGELFF. Here the CDR3 DNA reads TGCGCCAGCAGCGGTACAGGGGGGAACACCGGGGAGCTGTTTTTT.

The V call is TRBV7-2, the J call TRBJ2-7, with D perhaps matching TRBD1 or TRBD2 (5 bases each). V shed 2 bases and J shed 2 bases, with 16 bases lying between them. The CDR3 spans 16 residues. Germline V lookup: CDR1 SGHTA, CDR2 FQGNSA. The CDR3 DNA follows: TGTGCCAGCAGCTTATCGGCGAGGGGTAGTACCTACGAGCAGTACTTC. Protein sequence: CASSLSARGSTYEQYF. Full variable domain (remainder filled in from reference TRBV7-2 and TRBJ2-7): GAGVSQSPSNKVTEKGKDVELRCDPISGHTALYWYRQSLGQGLEFLIYFQGNSAPDKSGLPSDRFSAERTGGSVSTLTIQRTQQEDSAVYLCASSLSARGSTYEQYFGPGTRLTVT.

The CDR3 DNA sequence: TGTGCCAGCAGTCCCCGGGTAGCTACTCTTAGAGATACGCAGTATTTT. Residues: CASSPRVATLRDTQYF. This sequence joins TRBV28 and TRBJ2-3, with no clear D. This CDR3 has 16 residues. Trimming took 5 bases from V and 5 from J, leaving 20 bases between them. Per germline, CDR1 MDHEN and CDR2 SYDVKM. Based on the CDR3 plus reference TRBV28 and TRBJ2-3, the full variable domain is DVKVTQSSRYLVKRTGEKVFLECVQDMDHENMFWYRQDPGLGLRLIYFSYDVKMKEKGDIPEGYSVSREKKERFSLILESASTNQTSMYLCASSPRVATLRDTQYFGPGTRLTVL.

The chain is built from TRBV9 and TRBJ2-1; D not certain. This CDR3 has 14 amino acids. The V end was cut by 2 bases, the J end by 6 bases, with 12 bases between. Germline lookup yields CDR1 SGDLS and CDR2 YYNGEE. The CDR3 DNA sequence: TGTGCCAGCAGCGTTGGTTCCCAAAGCAATGAGCAGTTCTTC. Translating it yields CASSVGSQSNEQFF.

This chain joins TRBV10-3 and TRBJ2-5; TRBD2 aligns across 12 bases. Germline V gives CDR1 ENHRY, CDR2 SYGVKD. The CDR3 extends over 14 amino acids. V was clipped by 6 bases and J by 2 bases; unmatched bases: 1. CDR3 nucleotides: TGTGCCATCAGAGGGACTAGCGGGCAAGAGACCCAGTACTTC. This gives the protein CAIRGTSGQETQYF.